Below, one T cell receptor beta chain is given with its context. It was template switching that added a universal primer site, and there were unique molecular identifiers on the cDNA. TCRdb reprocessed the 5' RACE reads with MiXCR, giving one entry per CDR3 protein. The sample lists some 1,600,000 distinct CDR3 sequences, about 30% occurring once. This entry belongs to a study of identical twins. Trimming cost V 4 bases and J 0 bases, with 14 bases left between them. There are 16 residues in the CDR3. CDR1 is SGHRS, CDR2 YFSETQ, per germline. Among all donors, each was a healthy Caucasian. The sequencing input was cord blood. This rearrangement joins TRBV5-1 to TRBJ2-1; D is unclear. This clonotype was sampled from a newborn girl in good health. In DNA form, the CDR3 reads TGCGCCAGCAGCCTACTCGCTTCGCTCTCCTACAATGAGCAGTTCTTC. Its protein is CASSLLASLSYNEQFF.